Listed below are T cell receptor beta chains from one sample, sequenced in a study of control samples from healthy donors and cancer patients. The data were produced by immunoSEQ multiplex PCR, yet TCRdb's version contains in-frame clones alone and is incomplete. The data contain approximately 100,000 clones, around 89% of them singletons. The sequencing input was blood. The receptor set was obtained from a woman between 50 and 59 years old in good health. CDR3s include the opening cysteine and the closing phenylalanine or tryptophan. D genes are given only for firm matches. Expanded clones get a size class; other rows say once, few or many, or leave the size out.

j_call: TRBJ1-5
v_call: TRBV28
clone_size: .
d_call: .
cdr3_aa: CASSSLGGNQPQHF
cdr3_nt: TGTGCCAGCAGTTCCCTGGGTGGCAATCAGCCCCAGCATTTT

j_call: TRBJ2-3
v_call: TRBV20-1
clone_size: .
d_call: TRBD1
cdr3_aa: CSASGTAHTDTQYF
cdr3_nt: TGCAGTGCCAGTGGGACAGCTCACACAGATACGCAGTATTTT

j_call: TRBJ1-2
v_call: TRBV12-3/TRBV12-4
clone_size: .
d_call: .
cdr3_aa: CASSLARGDGYTF
cdr3_nt: TGTGCCAGCAGTTTAGCGCGTGGGGATGGCTACACCTTC

j_call: TRBJ2-5
v_call: TRBV7-3
clone_size: .
d_call: TRBD2
cdr3_aa: CASSFGLAGGEETQYF
cdr3_nt: TGTGCCAGCAGCTTCGGACTAGCGGGAGGGGAGGAGACCCAGTACTTC

j_call: TRBJ1-2
v_call: TRBV13
clone_size: .
d_call: .
cdr3_aa: CASSFFLDRNGYTF
cdr3_nt: TGTGCCAGCAGCTTTTTCCTGGACAGAAATGGCTACACCTTC

j_call: TRBJ2-3
v_call: TRBV24-1
clone_size: once
d_call: .
cdr3_aa: CATSDPGPLHREDPVDTQYF
cdr3_nt: TGTGCCACCAGTGATCCAGGTCCCCTCCATCGAGAGGACCCAGTGGATACGCAGTATTTT

j_call: TRBJ2-3
v_call: TRBV7-3
clone_size: medium-sized
d_call: TRBD2
cdr3_aa: CASSVGLSAVTDTQYF
cdr3_nt: TGTGCCAGCAGCGTGGGACTAAGCGCGGTGACAGATACGCAGTATTTT

j_call: TRBJ1-2
v_call: TRBV30
clone_size: few
d_call: .
cdr3_aa: CAWSPGLQGYTF
cdr3_nt: TGTGCCTGGAGTCCGGGACTACAAGGCTACACCTTC

j_call: TRBJ2-5
v_call: TRBV11-2
clone_size: .
d_call: .
cdr3_aa: CASSLARGIYAETQYF
cdr3_nt: TGTGCCAGCAGCTTAGCCCGGGGGATCTATGCAGAGACCCAGTACTTC

j_call: TRBJ2-4
v_call: TRBV29-1
clone_size: .
d_call: TRBD2
cdr3_aa: CSAGLAGGPDIQYF
cdr3_nt: TGCAGCGCCGGACTAGCGGGAGGTCCGGACATTCAGTACTTC

j_call: TRBJ1-2
v_call: TRBV11-2
clone_size: .
d_call: TRBD1
cdr3_aa: CASSLGQGFDYGYTF
cdr3_nt: TGTGCCAGCAGCTTGGGACAGGGATTCGACTATGGCTACACCTTC

j_call: TRBJ1-1
v_call: TRBV12-3/TRBV12-4
clone_size: .
d_call: .
cdr3_aa: CASSRTKGTEAFF
cdr3_nt: TGTGCCAGCAGTAGAACTAAGGGGACTGAAGCTTTCTTT

j_call: TRBJ2-3
v_call: TRBV12-3/TRBV12-4
clone_size: .
d_call: .
cdr3_aa: CASSLTAGDTQYF
cdr3_nt: TGTGCCAGCAGTTTGACTGCGGGGGATACGCAGTATTTT

j_call: TRBJ1-6
v_call: TRBV5-1
clone_size: .
d_call: .
cdr3_aa: CASSQDLYSPLHF
cdr3_nt: TGCGCCAGCAGCCAGGACCTATATTCACCCCTCCACTTT

j_call: TRBJ2-2
v_call: TRBV4-3
clone_size: .
d_call: .
cdr3_aa: CASSTRARTDTGELFF
cdr3_nt: TGCGCCAGCAGCACCCGAGCGAGGACGGACACCGGGGAGCTGTTTTTT

j_call: TRBJ2-1
v_call: TRBV7-6
clone_size: .
d_call: TRBD2
cdr3_aa: CASSALAGGLNEQFF
cdr3_nt: TGTGCCAGCAGCGCTCTAGCGGGGGGGCTGAATGAGCAGTTCTTC

j_call: TRBJ2-7
v_call: TRBV7-9
clone_size: .
d_call: .
cdr3_aa: CASRTTGQNYEQYF
cdr3_nt: TGTGCCAGCAGGACTACGGGACAAAACTACGAGCAGTACTTC

j_call: TRBJ1-2
v_call: TRBV6-5
clone_size: .
d_call: TRBD1
cdr3_aa: CASSYSTGALSGYTF
cdr3_nt: TGTGCCAGCAGTTACTCGACAGGGGCCTTATCCGGCTACACCTTC

j_call: TRBJ2-5
v_call: TRBV7-3
clone_size: .
d_call: .
cdr3_aa: CASSLTSQGSETQYF
cdr3_nt: TGTGCCAGCAGCTTAACTTCTCAGGGGTCCGAGACCCAGTACTTC

j_call: TRBJ1-1
v_call: TRBV10-3
clone_size: .
d_call: .
cdr3_aa: CAISNSGTPNTEAFF
cdr3_nt: TGTGCCATCTCCAATTCCGGGACACCGAACACTGAAGCTTTCTTT

j_call: TRBJ1-2
v_call: TRBV5-1
clone_size: .
d_call: .
cdr3_aa: CASSPDGQGYGYTF
cdr3_nt: TGCGCCAGCAGCCCGGACGGTCAGGGCTATGGCTACACCTTC

j_call: TRBJ2-2
v_call: TRBV4-2
clone_size: .
d_call: TRBD2
cdr3_aa: CASSQDQAAGGNTGELFF
cdr3_nt: TGTGCCAGCAGCCAAGATCAGGCAGCGGGGGGGAACACCGGGGAGCTGTTTTTT

j_call: TRBJ2-2
v_call: TRBV5-5
clone_size: .
d_call: .
cdr3_aa: CASSLIETGELFF
cdr3_nt: TGTGCCAGCAGCTTGATAGAGACTGGGGAGCTGTTTTTT

j_call: TRBJ1-1
v_call: TRBV9
clone_size: .
d_call: .
cdr3_aa: CASSDPANTEAFF
cdr3_nt: TGTGCCAGCAGCGATCCAGCGAACACTGAAGCTTTCTTT

j_call: TRBJ1-6
v_call: TRBV6-5
clone_size: .
d_call: .
cdr3_aa: CASSYSRRPSNSPLHF
cdr3_nt: TGTGCCAGCAGTTACTCGAGGAGGCCGTCAAATTCACCCCTCCACTTT

j_call: TRBJ2-1
v_call: TRBV7-2
clone_size: once
d_call: TRBD2
cdr3_aa: CASSLSTSALDNEQFF
cdr3_nt: TGTGCCAGCAGCTTATCCACTAGCGCCTTGGACAATGAGCAGTTCTTC

j_call: TRBJ1-4
v_call: TRBV9
clone_size: .
d_call: .
cdr3_aa: CASSVGAGLGEKLFF
cdr3_nt: TGTGCCAGCAGCGTAGGTGCAGGGCTGGGTGAAAAACTGTTTTTT

j_call: TRBJ2-5
v_call: TRBV12-3/TRBV12-4
clone_size: .
d_call: .
cdr3_aa: CASTSGETQYF
cdr3_nt: TGTGCCAGCACCTCGGGGGAGACCCAGTACTTC

j_call: TRBJ1-2
v_call: TRBV28
clone_size: .
d_call: .
cdr3_aa: CASSLRLGGGYTF
cdr3_nt: TGTGCCAGCAGTTTGAGGTTGGGGGGTGGCTACACCTTC

j_call: TRBJ2-1
v_call: TRBV11-2
clone_size: .
d_call: TRBD2
cdr3_aa: CASSRGAGGLGEQFF
cdr3_nt: TGTGCCAGCAGCCGCGGAGCGGGAGGGCTCGGTGAGCAGTTCTTC

j_call: TRBJ1-2
v_call: TRBV5-8
clone_size: .
d_call: .
cdr3_aa: CASSLGLLPF
cdr3_nt: TGTGCCAGCAGCTTGGGACTCCTCCCCTTC

j_call: TRBJ1-1
v_call: TRBV2
clone_size: .
d_call: TRBD1
cdr3_aa: CASSERQGAEAFF
cdr3_nt: TGTGCCAGCAGCGAAAGACAGGGCGCTGAAGCTTTCTTT

j_call: TRBJ2-2
v_call: TRBV27
clone_size: .
d_call: TRBD1
cdr3_aa: CASRDRGLNTEELFF
cdr3_nt: TGTGCCAGCAGAGACAGGGGGCTGAACACCGAGGAGCTGTTTTTT

j_call: TRBJ1-1
v_call: TRBV12-3/TRBV12-4
clone_size: .
d_call: .
cdr3_aa: CASSSRGPTEAFF
cdr3_nt: TGTGCCAGCAGCAGCAGGGGTCCCACTGAAGCTTTCTTT

j_call: TRBJ2-7
v_call: TRBV5-1
clone_size: .
d_call: TRBD2
cdr3_aa: CASSSSGGGALPYEQYF
cdr3_nt: TGCGCCAGCAGCTCTTCGGGAGGGGGGGCCCTCCCCTACGAGCAGTACTTC

j_call: TRBJ1-2
v_call: TRBV5-4
clone_size: .
d_call: TRBD1
cdr3_aa: CASSGTGGEYGYTF
cdr3_nt: TGTGCCAGCAGCGGGACAGGGGGCGAATATGGCTACACCTTC

j_call: TRBJ2-2
v_call: TRBV18
clone_size: .
d_call: TRBD2
cdr3_aa: CASSPTSGSRTGELFF
cdr3_nt: TGTGCCAGCTCACCGACTAGCGGGAGTCGCACCGGGGAGCTGTTTTTT

j_call: TRBJ2-2
v_call: TRBV18
clone_size: .
d_call: TRBD2
cdr3_aa: CASSPEGLNTGELFF
cdr3_nt: TGTGCCAGCTCACCAGAGGGACTAAACACCGGGGAGCTGTTTTTT

j_call: TRBJ2-3
v_call: TRBV7-7
clone_size: .
d_call: .
cdr3_aa: CASSPFSGTGDTQYF
cdr3_nt: TGTGCCAGCAGCCCCTTTAGCGGGACAGGAGATACGCAGTATTTT

j_call: TRBJ2-2
v_call: TRBV5-1
clone_size: .
d_call: TRBD1
cdr3_aa: CASSLYRGRRTGELFF
cdr3_nt: TGCGCCAGCAGCTTGTACAGGGGGCGTCGCACCGGGGAGCTGTTTTTT

j_call: TRBJ1-1
v_call: TRBV27
clone_size: .
d_call: TRBD1
cdr3_aa: CASSLRPGGSTEAFF
cdr3_nt: TGTGCCAGCAGTTTACGGCCAGGGGGGAGCACTGAAGCTTTCTTT

j_call: TRBJ1-6
v_call: TRBV2
clone_size: once
d_call: .
cdr3_aa: CASSEKSPLHF
cdr3_nt: TGTGCCAGCAGTGAAAAGTCACCCCTCCACTTT

j_call: TRBJ2-1
v_call: TRBV6-2/TRBV6-3
clone_size: .
d_call: .
cdr3_aa: CASSPWATTTYNEQFF
cdr3_nt: TGTGCCAGCAGCCCATGGGCTACTACCACCTACAATGAGCAGTTCTTC

j_call: TRBJ1-1
v_call: TRBV6-5
clone_size: .
d_call: .
cdr3_aa: CASSQKGVTEAFF
cdr3_nt: TGTGCCAGCAGCCAAAAGGGTGTCACTGAAGCTTTCTTT

j_call: TRBJ1-3
v_call: TRBV6-5
clone_size: .
d_call: .
cdr3_aa: CASRTQGRSGNTIYF
cdr3_nt: TGTGCCAGCAGAACTCAGGGTCGCTCTGGAAACACCATATATTTT

j_call: TRBJ2-1
v_call: TRBV7-3
clone_size: .
d_call: TRBD2
cdr3_aa: CASSLAFSGGDNEQFF
cdr3_nt: TGTGCCAGCAGCTTAGCTTTCAGCGGGGGGGACAATGAGCAGTTCTTC

j_call: TRBJ1-4
v_call: TRBV5-1
clone_size: .
d_call: .
cdr3_aa: CASRQGPEGEKLFF
cdr3_nt: TGCGCCAGCAGACAGGGTCCTGAGGGTGAAAAACTGTTTTTT

j_call: TRBJ2-1
v_call: TRBV11-1
clone_size: .
d_call: .
cdr3_aa: CASSLAQTTYNEQFF
cdr3_nt: TGTGCCAGCAGCTTAGCGCAAACCACCTACAATGAGCAGTTCTTC

j_call: TRBJ1-1
v_call: TRBV13
clone_size: .
d_call: .
cdr3_aa: CASSLQGNTEAFF
cdr3_nt: TGTGCCAGCAGCTTACAGGGTAACACTGAAGCTTTCTTT

j_call: TRBJ2-1
v_call: TRBV4-2
clone_size: .
d_call: .
cdr3_aa: CASSQELRMEQFF
cdr3_nt: TGTGCCAGCAGCCAAGAGTTGAGGATGGAGCAGTTCTTC

j_call: TRBJ1-4
v_call: TRBV7-7
clone_size: .
d_call: TRBD1
cdr3_aa: CASSDARQGSNEKLFF
cdr3_nt: TGTGCCAGCAGCGACGCGAGACAGGGATCTAATGAAAAACTGTTTTTT

j_call: TRBJ1-1
v_call: TRBV23-1
clone_size: .
d_call: TRBD1
cdr3_aa: CASSHPGQGGCEAFF
cdr3_nt: TGCGCCAGCAGTCACCCGGGACAGGGGGGGTGTGAAGCTTTCTTT

j_call: TRBJ1-5
v_call: TRBV7-8
clone_size: .
d_call: .
cdr3_aa: CASSYEVDQPQHF
cdr3_nt: TGTGCCAGCAGCTACGAGGTAGATCAGCCCCAGCATTTT

j_call: TRBJ1-1
v_call: TRBV18
clone_size: .
d_call: .
cdr3_aa: CASSPLGYTEAFF
cdr3_nt: TGTGCCAGCTCACCACTGGGTTACACTGAAGCTTTCTTT